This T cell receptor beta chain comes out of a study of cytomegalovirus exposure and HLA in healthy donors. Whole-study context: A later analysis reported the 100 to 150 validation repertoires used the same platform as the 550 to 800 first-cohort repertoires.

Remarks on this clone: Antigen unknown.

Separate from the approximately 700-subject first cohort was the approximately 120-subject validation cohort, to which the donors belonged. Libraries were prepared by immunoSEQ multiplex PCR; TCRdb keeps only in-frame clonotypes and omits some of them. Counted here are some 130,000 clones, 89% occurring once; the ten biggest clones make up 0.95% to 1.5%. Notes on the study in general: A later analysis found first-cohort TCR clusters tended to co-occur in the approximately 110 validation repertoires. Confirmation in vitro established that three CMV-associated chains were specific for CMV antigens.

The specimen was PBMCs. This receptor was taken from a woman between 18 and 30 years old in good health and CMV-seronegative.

The CDR3 sequence: CASSYRGQGAEAFF. Here the CDR3 DNA reads TGTGCCAGCAGCTACAGAGGACAGGGGGCGGAAGCTTTCTTT. The chain combines TRBV7-8 with TRBJ1-1; 11 positions match TRBD1. CDR3 length equals 14 residues. V was clipped by 4 bases and J by 8 bases; unmatched bases: 6. Germline V lookup: CDR1 SGHVS, CDR2 FQNEAQ.